This is a list of T cell receptor beta chains from one sample in a study of CD8 T cells in ankylosing spondylitis. TCRdb re-analysed the 5' RACE reads in MiXCR, keeping a single row per CDR3 protein. This repertoire shows hundreds of thousands of distinct CDR3 sequences, roughly 8.6% found once; its top ten account for about 6.8%. Sequencing was carried out using blood, either unsorted or a sorted T cell fraction (not recorded which). These receptor sequences come from a male donor with ankylosing spondylitis or in good health (not recorded which). The CDR3 runs from the conserved cysteine through the conserved F or W. A D gene is named only where the DNA matches it firmly. Clone sizes are given selectively: once, few, many, or a class where the clone is expanded.

TRBV5-1	TRBD1	-	TRBJ1-6	CASSLTGQGSSPLHF	TGCGCCAGCAGCCTAACGGGACAGGGAAGTTCACCCCTCCACTTT
TRBV20-1	TRBD2	many	TRBJ2-3	CSARTILAGGPDTQYF	TGCAGTGCTAGGACGATCCTAGCGGGGGGCCCAGATACGCAGTATTTT
TRBV5-1	-	few	TRBJ2-7	CASRPAGEGHVYEQYF	TGCGCCAGCAGGCCGGCGGGGGAGGGACATGTCTACGAGCAGTACTTC
TRBV6-1	TRBD1	few	TRBJ1-1	CASRTGDVSTEAFF	TGTGCCAGCAGGACAGGGGACGTATCCACTGAAGCTTTCTTT
TRBV2	-	-	TRBJ1-1	CASTSSAEAFF	TGTGCCAGCACCTCCTCAGCTGAAGCTTTCTTT
TRBV19	-	many	TRBJ2-3	CASSILAPSTDTQYF	TGTGCCAGTAGTATCCTAGCCCCATCCACAGATACGCAGTATTTT
TRBV6-2/TRBV6-3	-	many	TRBJ1-1	CASIPGTGRGDTEAFF	TGTGCCAGCATCCCCGGAACAGGTAGGGGGGACACTGAAGCTTTCTTT
TRBV6-1	-	-	TRBJ2-1	CASSAPGLDYNEQFF	TGTGCCAGCAGTGCGCCGGGACTGGACTACAATGAGCAGTTCTTC
TRBV20-1	TRBD2	many	TRBJ2-1	CSAHRPAGDNEQFF	TGCAGTGCTCATCGACCAGCGGGAGACAATGAGCAGTTCTTC
TRBV12-3/TRBV12-4	-	many	TRBJ1-5	CASSKQGNSNQPQHF	TGTGCCAGCAGTAAACAGGGTAACAGCAATCAGCCCCAGCATTTT
TRBV20-1	TRBD2	few	TRBJ2-3	CSARETSGSSTDTQYF	TGCAGTGCTAGAGAAACTAGCGGGTCTAGCACAGATACGCAGTATTTT
TRBV7-2	-	many	TRBJ2-3	CASSFYHSGSLDTQYF	TGTGCCAGCAGCTTTTACCATAGCGGAAGCTTAGATACGCAGTATTTT
TRBV9	-	-	TRBJ1-1	CASSPTSGTDIPNTEAFF	TGTGCCAGCAGCCCAACCTCGGGAACGGACATTCCGAACACTGAAGCTTTCTTT
TRBV5-6	-	many	TRBJ2-1	CASRPVGGPEQFF	TGTGCCAGCAGGCCGGTGGGGGGCCCTGAGCAGTTCTTC
TRBV3-1	-	many	TRBJ1-3	CASSPRQLGASGNTIYF	TGTGCCAGCAGCCCCCGGCAGTTGGGGGCCTCTGGAAACACCATATATTTT
TRBV10-3	-	many	TRBJ1-1	CAISESGTNTEAFF	TGTGCCATCAGTGAGTCTGGAACGAACACTGAAGCTTTCTTT
TRBV11-3	-	-	TRBJ2-3	CASSQTGTILSTDTQYF	TGTGCCAGCAGCCAGACCGGGACCATCCTATCCACAGATACGCAGTATTTT
TRBV7-9	-	-	TRBJ1-2	CASSLVTEGWYGYTF	TGTGCCAGCAGCTTGGTGACGGAGGGGTGGTATGGCTACACCTTC
TRBV24-1	-	few	TRBJ2-1	CATLPHEQFF	TGTGCCACCCTGCCCCATGAGCAGTTCTTC
TRBV3-1	TRBD1	many	TRBJ1-2	CASSPNLQGSYGYTF	TGTGCCAGCAGCCCGAACTTACAGGGGTCCTATGGCTACACCTTC
TRBV7-2	-	many	TRBJ2-1	CASSLVRGREQFF	TGTGCCAGCAGCTTAGTCAGGGGGAGGGAGCAGTTCTTC
TRBV3-1	TRBD1	once	TRBJ1-6	CASCPTGVFSGDSPLHF	TGTGCCAGCTGCCCGACAGGGGTCTTTTCAGGTGATTCACCCCTCCACTTT
TRBV12-3/TRBV12-4	-	many	TRBJ1-6	CASSLSGNGSPLHF	TGTGCCAGCAGTTTATCTGGGAATGGCTCACCCCTCCACTTT
TRBV5-1	-	-	TRBJ2-1	CASSLEVEYEQFF	TGCGCCAGCAGCTTGGAGGTGGAGTATGAGCAGTTCTTC
TRBV6-2/TRBV6-3	-	few	TRBJ2-5	CASSDPPGETQYF	TGTGCCAGCAGTGACCCCCCGGGAGAGACCCAGTACTTC
TRBV5-1	-	many	TRBJ2-3	CASSLEGGGPDTQYF	TGCGCCAGCAGCTTGGAAGGGGGGGGCCCTGATACGCAGTATTTT
TRBV6-5	-	many	TRBJ1-2	CASSYRGIYGYTF	TGTGCCAGCAGTTACAGGGGGATTTATGGCTACACCTTC
TRBV20-1	-	many	TRBJ1-1	CSADGPNTEAFF	TGCAGTGCGGATGGCCCGAACACTGAAGCTTTCTTT
TRBV20-1	TRBD1	many	TRBJ2-7	CSASYGTGGPYEQYF	TGCAGTGCTAGTTACGGGACAGGGGGCCCCTACGAGCAGTACTTC
TRBV6-1	-	-	TRBJ1-2	CASSRQPNYGYTF	TGTGCCAGCAGTAGACAGCCGAACTATGGCTACACCTTC
TRBV3-1	TRBD1	many	TRBJ2-3	CASSLGQGTDTQYF	TGTGCCAGCAGCCTTGGACAGGGCACAGATACGCAGTATTTT
TRBV6-1	-	few	TRBJ2-7	CASRLDKRGEQYF	TGTGCCAGCCGCTTGGACAAACGCGGCGAGCAGTACTTC
TRBV7-6	TRBD1	many	TRBJ2-1	CASSLPPLTGENNEQFF	TGTGCCAGCAGCCTACCGCCGCTTACAGGGGAGAACAATGAGCAGTTCTTC
TRBV7-2	-	many	TRBJ2-3	CASSQNTDTQYF	TGTGCCAGCAGCCAAAACACAGATACGCAGTATTTT
TRBV18	-	many	TRBJ1-1	CASSPADTNTEAFF	TGTGCCAGCTCACCCGCGGATACTAACACTGAAGCTTTCTTT
TRBV4-1	TRBD2	many	TRBJ2-3	CASSQVLLAGVDTQYF	TGCGCCAGCAGCCAAGTGTTACTAGCGGGGGTAGATACGCAGTATTTT
TRBV27	TRBD1	few	TRBJ1-2	CASSSLPGTGGSYGYTF	TGTGCCAGCAGCTCATTACCCGGGACAGGGGGTTCGTATGGCTACACCTTC
TRBV20-1	TRBD2	many	TRBJ2-3	CSAFLSGRAETQYF	TGCAGTGCTTTTCTAAGCGGGAGGGCCGAGACGCAGTATTTT
TRBV12-3/TRBV12-4	TRBD2	many	TRBJ2-5	CASSLLAGVQETQYF	TGTGCCAGCAGTTTACTAGCGGGAGTCCAAGAGACCCAGTACTTC
TRBV20-1	TRBD2	many	TRBJ2-1	CSARGLEGSYNEQFF	TGCAGTGCCCGCGGACTAGAGGGCTCCTACAATGAGCAGTTCTTC
TRBV27	-	-	TRBJ2-3	CASSLYRTGTQYF	TGTGCCAGCAGTTTATACCGCACAGGTACGCAGTATTTT
TRBV29-1	-	many	TRBJ2-1	CSVESGVQFF	TGCAGCGTTGAGTCGGGCGTGCAGTTCTTC
TRBV7-2	-	many	TRBJ1-5	CASSPVPNQPQHF	TGTGCCAGCAGCCCCGTCCCCAATCAGCCCCAGCATTTT
TRBV5-1	-	many	TRBJ2-7	CASSLGANSYEQYF	TGCGCCAGCAGCTTGGGGGCCAACTCCTACGAGCAGTACTTC
TRBV20-1	TRBD1	many	TRBJ2-1	CSARRGQGRNEQFF	TGCAGTGCACGAAGGGGACAGGGTCGAAATGAGCAGTTCTTC
TRBV7-8	-	few	TRBJ1-2	CASSPSTGLNYGYTF	TGTGCCAGCAGCCCGTCGACAGGACTTAACTATGGCTACACCTTC
TRBV10-2	TRBD1	many	TRBJ1-1	CASSERVTGDTEAFF	TGCGCCAGCAGTGAGAGAGTGACAGGGGACACTGAAGCTTTCTTT
TRBV2	-	-	TRBJ2-6	CASSPTEFSGANVLTF	TGTGCCAGCAGCCCAACGGAGTTTTCTGGGGCCAACGTCCTGACTTTC
TRBV20-1	-	-	TRBJ2-3	CSARSPTDTQYF	TGCAGTGCTCGTTCCCCGACAGATACGCAGTATTTT
TRBV12-3/TRBV12-4	-	-	TRBJ2-3	CASSSRGTDTQYF	TGTGCCAGCAGTAGCAGGGGCACAGATACGCAGTATTTT
TRBV4-3	TRBD1	-	TRBJ1-6	CASSQGSAGGNSPLHF	TGCGCCAGCAGCCAAGGGTCGGCAGGGGGGAATTCACCCCTCCACTTT
TRBV5-1	TRBD1	many	TRBJ1-3	CASSLVPGQGSGNTIYF	TGCGCCAGCAGCTTGGTCCCAGGACAGGGGAGCGGAAACACCATATATTTT
TRBV7-9	-	-	TRBJ1-4	CASSLGSSNEKLFF	TGTGCCAGCAGCTTAGGGTCGTCTAATGAAAAACTGTTTTTT
TRBV20-1	TRBD2	-	TRBJ2-1	CSARSGTSEWGLYNEQFF	TGCAGTGCTAGGTCCGGGACTAGCGAGTGGGGCCTCTACAATGAGCAGTTCTTC
TRBV20-1	TRBD1	many	TRBJ1-4	CSARRQGAATNEKLFF	TGCAGTGCTAGACGTCAGGGGGCAGCGACTAATGAAAAACTGTTTTTT
TRBV20-1	TRBD1	many	TRBJ1-1	CSARDTDRGRGEAFF	TGCAGTGCTAGAGATACGGACAGGGGAAGGGGTGAAGCTTTCTTT
TRBV12-3/TRBV12-4	-	many	TRBJ2-7	CASKPTGSYEQYF	TGTGCCAGCAAACCAACAGGGTCCTACGAGCAGTACTTC